This TCR beta chain stems from a study of CD8 T cells in ankylosing spondylitis. Points from the study as a whole: Seemingly characteristic of ankylosing spondylitis blood was a TCR beta motif consisting of roughly 8 highly homologous variants.

A single record per CDR3 protein comes from TCRdb applying MiXCR to the 5' RACE reads. This sample yields 100,000 to 150,000 distinct CDR3 sequences, of which roughly 13% are seen a single time; under 3% belongs to the top ten. The length of the CDR3 is 14 residues. Germline loops: CDR1 SGHTS, CDR2 YDEGEE. V lost 1 base, J lost 5 bases, and 9 bases lay in between. Concerning this clonotype: No antigen is known for it.

The sequenced material came from blood, either unsorted or a sorted T cell fraction (not recorded which). The sequence was obtained from a female donor with ankylosing spondylitis or in good health (not recorded which). The chain links TRBV5-8 to TRBJ1-4, with unresolved D. CDR3 nucleotide sequence: TGTGCCAGCAGCTTGAGGGTCCTAAATGAAAAACTGTTTTTT. Encoded protein: CASSLRVLNEKLFF.